What follows are 4 T cell receptor beta chains derived from one specimen sequenced in a study of shared clonotypes between healthy human individuals. Sequenced by immunoSEQ multiplex PCR; TCRdb stores in-frame clones only, minus some. The table includes approximately 510,000 clones, 79% detected once. Sequences were obtained from PBMCs. The origin of the receptors is a woman aged 40-49 years in good health. Some clones in this sample may be carry-over from other donors' samples.

The chain has TRBV5-1 and TRBJ2-7; D is undetermined. V was pared by 0 bases and J by 0 bases, with 13 bases between. The CDR3 runs to 16 residues. Germline V lookup: CDR1 SGHRS, CDR2 YFSETQ. The CDR3 is CASSLVVRRFSYEQYF. Written as DNA, the CDR3 is TGCGCCAGCAGCTTGGTTGTCAGGCGATTCTCCTACGAGCAGTACTTC.

The chain couples TRBV9 to TRBJ2-1; 7 bases fit TRBD2. Trimming took 5 bases from V and 6 from J; bases not matched to a gene: 5. CDR3 length: 13 amino acids. Germline V gives CDR1 SGDLS, CDR2 YYNGEE. The CDR3 DNA sequence: TGTGCCAGCAGGGCGACTAGCAGCAATGAGCAGTTCTTC. This gives the protein CASRATSSNEQFF.

This clone was picked up a small number of times. V gene TRBV11-2 combines with J gene TRBJ2-1, with TRBD2 matching 7 bases. Germline CDR1 and CDR2: SGHAT and FQNNGV. This CDR3 comprises 13 residues. V was clipped by 5 bases and J by 12 bases; unmatched bases: 10. The CDR3 here is CASSQGRAIAQFF. DNA for the CDR3: TGTGCCAGCAGCCAAGGGAGGGCGATCGCGCAGTTCTTC.

In regard to this clone: The junction departs from the called germline gene at one end, perhaps through a read error. The chain recombines TRBV7-7 with TRBJ2-1, with TRBD2 identical over 12 bases. There are 17 residues in the CDR3. Germline CDR1 reads SSHAT; CDR2 reads FNYEAQ (reference sequence). The CDR3 is CASSLPGTSGFYNEQFF. CDR3 nucleotides: TGTGCTAGCAGCTTACCCGGGACTAGCGGGTTCTACAATGAGCAGTTCTTC.